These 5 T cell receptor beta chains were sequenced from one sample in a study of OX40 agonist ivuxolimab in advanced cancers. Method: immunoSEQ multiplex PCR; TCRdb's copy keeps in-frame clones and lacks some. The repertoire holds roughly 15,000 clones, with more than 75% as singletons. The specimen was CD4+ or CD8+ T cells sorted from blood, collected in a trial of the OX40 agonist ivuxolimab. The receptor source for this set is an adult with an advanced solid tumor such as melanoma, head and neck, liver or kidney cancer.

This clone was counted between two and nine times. CDR3: CSAGVNTEAFF. The CDR3 DNA reads as TGCAGCGCGGGTGTGAACACTGAAGCTTTCTTT. The V call is TRBV29-1, the J call TRBJ1-1; D ambiguous. The germline V and J ends were trimmed by 7 bases and 0 bases, with 6 bases remaining between them. The CDR3 spans 11 residues. Germline lookup yields CDR1 SQVTM and CDR2 ANQGSEA. Variable domain in full (rest from reference TRBV29-1 and TRBJ1-1): SAVISQKPSRDICQRGTSLTIQCQVDSQVTMMFWYRQQPGQSLTLIATANQGSEATYESGFVIDKFPISRPNLTFSTLTVSNMSPEDSSIYLCSAGVNTEAFFGQGTRLTVV.

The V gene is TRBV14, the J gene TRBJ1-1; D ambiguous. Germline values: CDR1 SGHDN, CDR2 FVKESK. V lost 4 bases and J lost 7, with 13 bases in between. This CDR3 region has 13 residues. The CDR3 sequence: CASSRPPSLEAFF. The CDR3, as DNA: TGTGCCAGCAGCCGACCGCCGAGTCTTGAAGCTTTCTTT.

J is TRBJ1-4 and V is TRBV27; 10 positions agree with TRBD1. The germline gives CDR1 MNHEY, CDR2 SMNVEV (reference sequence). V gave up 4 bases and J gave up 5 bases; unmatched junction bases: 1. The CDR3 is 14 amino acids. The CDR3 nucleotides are TGTGCCAGCAGTTCGGACAGGGGGAATGAAAAACTGTTTTTT. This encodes CASSSDRGNEKLFF.

CDR3 nucleotide sequence: TGTGCCAGCAGCCAGGGACAGGGGGCGTCGGGGACTGAAGCTTTCTTT. Translating gives CASSQGQGASGTEAFF. The genes are TRBV7-9 and TRBJ1-1, with TRBD1 matching 12 bases. V dropped 5 bases and J dropped 5; count of bases not matched to a gene: 9. The germline V gene has CDR1 SEHNR and CDR2 FQNEAQ (reference sequence). The CDR3 is made up of 16 amino acids.

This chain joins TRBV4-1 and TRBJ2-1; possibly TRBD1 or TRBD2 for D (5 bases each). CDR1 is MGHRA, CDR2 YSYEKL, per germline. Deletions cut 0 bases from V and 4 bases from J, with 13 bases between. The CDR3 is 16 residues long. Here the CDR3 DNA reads TGCGCCAGCAGCCAAGACCGGGACGGAATTTACAATGAGCAGTTCTTC. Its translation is CASSQDRDGIYNEQFF.